This T cell receptor (beta chain) came from a study of blood T cells in healthy people across ages. As to this clonotype: What it binds is unknown.

The CDR3 sequence is 14 residues long. Trimming stripped 1 base from V and 3 bases from J, with 12 bases between. From germline, CDR1 is SQVTM and CDR2 ANQGSEA. Through a sample-barcoded 5' primer and a J-beta primer mix, a second PCR was run for about 6 to 11 cycles. The authors tagged each cDNA molecule using a template-switch adaptor with 12 random nucleotides. In TCRdb, the 5' RACE reads were re-called with MiXCR into one record per CDR3 protein. The table shows some 1.8 million distinct CDR3 sequences, with roughly two fifths occurring only once. Overall study findings and caveats: Versus aged donors, long-lived donors had higher diversity and more naive CD4+ cells. Older individuals had lower TCR beta diversity per million T cells (the decline was roughly linear).

The sample taken for sequencing was blood. The V and J genes are TRBV29-1 and TRBJ1-2, with D perhaps matching TRBD1 (5 bases). The sequence came from a human donor in good health. The CDR3 protein is CSVEGSGPHYGYTF. Written as DNA, the CDR3 is TGCAGCGTTGAAGGGTCAGGGCCCCACTATGGCTACACCTTC.